This T cell receptor beta chain was documented in a study of T cell responses to AZD1222 COVID-19 vaccine. This clone showed up just a few times. The sample contains more than one DNA sequence encoding this CDR3. Measured with immunoSEQ multiplex PCR; TCRdb has only the in-frame clones, and not every one. Of more than 95,000 clones in the sample, roughly 87% were seen once. The CDR3 sequence is 14 residues long. Germline CDR1 SGHTS, CDR2 YDEGEE. The V and J ends lost 0 bases and 0 bases respectively, with 6 bases between them. The material was peripheral blood, obtained on day 0 of AZD1222 vaccination. V is TRBV5-8 and J is TRBJ1-2, with D unclear. The receptor was derived from an adult in good health. The CDR3 is CASSLGSANYGYTF. In DNA form, the CDR3 reads TGTGCCAGCAGCTTGGGTTCAGCTAACTATGGCTACACCTTC.